The clone carrying this T cell receptor (beta chain) was seen just once. Its specificity is unknown. This entry belongs to a study of T cell responses to AZD1222 COVID-19 vaccine. Study-wide results and limits: Regions 160-218 and 743-854 dominated among vaccine-associated CD4 TCRs spanning spike. Donors were mostly white British, more females; clonal diversity possibly underestimated.

This CDR3 contains 16 residues. Germline V gives CDR1 LGHNA, CDR2 YSLEER. V was trimmed by 4 bases and J by 0 bases, leaving 15 bases between them. Repertoires were generated with immunoSEQ multiplex PCR, while TCRdb's copy carries only in-frame clones and drops some. Counted here are over 100,000 clones, almost 85% occurring once; the ten biggest clones make up over 15%. The V and J genes are TRBV4-3 and TRBJ1-2; D may be TRBD1 (6 bases). The clonotype was recovered from an adult in good health. This specimen was peripheral blood, taken on day 0 of AZD1222 vaccination. The CDR3 DNA follows: TGCGCCAGCAGCCTTCTGCAGGACAGTCCTAACTATGGCTACACCTTC. Translating it yields CASSLLQDSPNYGYTF.